This T cell receptor beta chain was sequenced for a study of identical twins. TCRdb used MiXCR to reprocess the 5' RACE reads, holding one entry per CDR3 protein. Here the sample spans hundreds of thousands of distinct CDR3 sequences, less than 25% being singletons. For this clonotype: A much larger clone lies one base from this, so it may be a read error.

Per germline, CDR1 MNHEY and CDR2 SVGAGI. The CDR3 is 13 amino acids. Trimming shortened V by 8 bases and J by 3 bases, and 14 bases separated the two germline ends. The sample was also reused in another study, on T cells expressing NK-cell markers.

The specimen was PBMCs. The clonotype comes from a woman aged 18-29 years in good health. The rearrangement uses TRBV6-5 and TRBJ2-7, with D perhaps TRBD1 (5 bases). The CDR3, as DNA: TGTGCCAGCGGCTACAGGCAAGACTACGAGCAGTACTTC. Translating gives CASGYRQDYEQYF.